This TCR beta chain emerged from a study of cytomegalovirus exposure and HLA in healthy donors. This CDR3 is built from 15 residues. V was cut by 2 bases and J by 0 bases, with 10 bases left in between. Germline V gene lookup returns CDR1 SGHRS and CDR2 YFSETQ. A multiplex PCR was run with 60 Vbeta primers and 13 Jbeta primers. The data were produced by immunoSEQ multiplex PCR, yet TCRdb's version contains in-frame clones alone and is incomplete. This sample has about 180,000 clones, with around 80% found just once. The rearrangement uses TRBV5-1 and TRBJ2-3; D call uncertain. The receptor was derived from a woman in her 30s in good health and CMV-seropositive. Sequencing input: PBMCs. Here the CDR3 reads CASSLLGYSTDTQYF. The CDR3 DNA follows: TGCGCCAGCAGCTTACTGGGCTATAGCACAGATACGCAGTATTTT.